This T cell receptor beta chain appears in the sequencing data of a study of OX40 agonist ivuxolimab in advanced cancers. The study's findings and limits: Patients with a partial response at 0.1-3.0 mg/kg had among the lowest clonal expansion. Still undetermined is the antigen specificity of the expanded peripheral T cells.

Method: immunoSEQ multiplex PCR; TCRdb's copy keeps in-frame clones and lacks some. This sample has 60,000 to 75,000 clones, with almost 95% found just once. Baseline was the first blood sampling point, followed by cycle 4 day 1 and cycle 7 day 1. This CDR3 spans 13 amino acids. Per germline, CDR1 PRHDT and CDR2 FYEKMQ (reference sequence). With 1 base removed from V and 4 bases from J, the gap between germline ends came to 7 bases. A word on this clone: The target antigen is unknown.

The sequencing used CD4+ or CD8+ T cells sorted from blood, collected in a trial of the OX40 agonist ivuxolimab. V gene TRBV13 combines with J gene TRBJ1-2; D gene unclear. The TCR sequence derives from an adult with an advanced solid tumor such as melanoma, head and neck, liver or kidney cancer. This CDR3 reads CASSLDSAYGYTF. The CDR3 region has the DNA TGTGCCAGCAGCTTAGACAGTGCCTATGGCTACACCTTC.